This TCR beta chain is from a study of radiation and T cells in renal cell carcinoma. Time point specified: blood 4 weeks post-SBRT, at nephrectomy. Indicated treatment: 15 Gy SBRT to primary tumor, nephrectomy 4 weeks later. This clone was picked up one time. V lost 7 bases and J 5 bases, leaving 12 bases between the germline ends. This CDR3 has 12 residues. Germline V lookup: CDR1 SGHTA, CDR2 FQGTGA. Produced via immunoSEQ multiplex PCR; TCRdb's table is partial and in-frame only. Of about 77,000 clones in the sample, approximately 87% were seen once. The sample was blood, taken from a patient whose treatment included radiotherapy and nephrectomy. The chain uses TRBV7-3 and TRBJ2-7; D is possibly TRBD1 (5 bases). The receptor comes from a woman aged 55-70 years with renal cell carcinoma. The CDR3 coding sequence is TGTGCCAGCACTGACAGCCCCCACGAGCAGTACTTC. This encodes CASTDSPHEQYF.